A single sample gave rise to the 9 T cell receptor beta chains below, sequenced in a study of T cell responses to AZD1222 COVID-19 vaccine. Assay used: immunoSEQ multiplex PCR; TCRdb lists only in-frame clones, some missing. Among about 67,000 clones, around 80% were seen once, and the ten largest hold less than 25%. Sequenced material: peripheral blood, taken on day 0 of AZD1222 vaccination. The receptors shown here come from an adult in good health.

This clone was observed a single time. The V gene is TRBV19, the J gene TRBJ2-4, with 7 bases fitting TRBD1. This CDR3 spans 15 amino acids. Germline CDR1 LNHDA, CDR2 SQIVND (reference sequence). V trimming: 3 bases; J trimming: 6 bases; junction bases outside the gene matches: 8. DNA for the CDR3: TGTGCCAGTAGTATTGGCCGGGACAGACGAAACATTCAGTACTTC. Amino acids: CASSIGRDRRNIQYF.

This clone was detected many times. This rearrangement joins TRBV5-1 to TRBJ1-4; no firm D call. The length of the CDR3 is 14 residues. Germline CDR1 reads SGHRS; CDR2 reads YFSETQ. Trimming cost V 2 bases and J 6 bases, with 11 bases left between them. The CDR3 sequence: CASSLGRGYEKLFF. The CDR3 nucleotides are TGCGCCAGCAGCTTAGGCCGAGGATATGAAAAACTGTTTTTT.

This chain connects TRBV9 to TRBJ2-1; D is ambiguous. CDR3 length: 13 residues. Germline assignment: CDR1 SGDLS and CDR2 YYNGEE. V lost 0 bases and J lost 10, with 11 bases in between. CDR3: CASSVEGPLEQFF. For the CDR3, the DNA is TGTGCCAGCAGCGTAGAAGGTCCACTAGAGCAGTTCTTC.

The J gene is TRBJ2-3, the V gene TRBV5-4; 9 bases are a match to TRBD2. With 0 bases clipped from V and 2 bases from J, the junction kept 4 bases outside the gene matches. Looked up from germline, CDR1 is SGHNT and CDR2 is YYREEE (reference sequence). The CDR3 covers 16 residues. CDR3 sequence reads: CASSLGPSGATDTQYF. The CDR3 region has the DNA TGTGCCAGCAGCTTGGGGCCTAGCGGGGCCACAGATACGCAGTATTTT.

The rearrangement links TRBV20-1 to TRBJ1-1; D is possibly TRBD1 (5 bases). The V gene lost 7 bases and the J gene lost 13 bases, with 16 bases spanning the gap. Per the germline V gene, CDR1 is DFQATT and CDR2 is SNEGSKA (reference sequence). This CDR3 has 10 residues. The CDR3 DNA reads as TGCAGTGTCGGGGGGAGGTATGGTTTCTTT. It is translated as CSVGGRYGFF.

The chain joins TRBV12-3 or TRBV12-4 to TRBJ2-1; the match to TRBD2 covers 7 bases. Trimming took 2 bases from V and 10 from J; bases not matched to a gene: 2. The CDR3 extends over 12 amino acids. The chain's CDR3 is CASSLPGGEQFF. DNA for the CDR3: TGTGCCAGCAGTTTACCCGGGGGGGAGCAGTTCTTC.

The CDR3 loop is CASSRSGTGTYEQYF. CDR3 DNA sequence: TGCGCCAGCAGCCGATCCGGGACAGGGACCTACGAGCAGTACTTC. V and J are TRBV5-1 and TRBJ2-7, with 9 bases lining up with TRBD1. The J segment lost 2 bases and the V segment lost 4 bases, leaving 7 bases of the junction unmatched. CDR3 size: 15 residues. The germline CDR1 and CDR2 sequences are SGHRS and YFSETQ.

This rearrangement joins TRBV11-3 to TRBJ2-7, with TRBD2 matching 7 bases. The V gene end was trimmed by 2 bases and the J gene end by 4 bases; junction bases not matched to a gene: 14. From germline, CDR1 is SGHNT and CDR2 YENEEA. The CDR3 is 17 residues long. The CDR3 here is CASSLKKLTSLKYEQYF. DNA of the CDR3: TGTGCCAGCAGCTTAAAAAAGTTGACTAGCTTAAAGTACGAGCAGTACTTC.

This sequence joins TRBV19 and TRBJ1-2, with D tentatively TRBD1 (5 bases). V dropped 7 bases and J dropped 8 bases, with 14 bases sitting between them. CDR1 is LNHDA and CDR2 is SQIVND in the germline V gene (reference sequence). The CDR3 is made up of 12 amino acids. CDR3 residues: CASIGGPRGYTF. Here the CDR3 DNA reads TGTGCCAGTATTGGGGGTCCTAGAGGCTACACCTTC. The full variable domain, with the rest looked up from reference TRBV19 and TRBJ1-2, is DGGITQSPKYLFRKEGQNVTLSCEQNLNHDAMYWYRQDPGQGLRLIYYSQIVNDFQKGDIAEGYSVSREKKESFPLTVTSAQKNPTAFYLCASIGGPRGYTFGSGTRLTVV.